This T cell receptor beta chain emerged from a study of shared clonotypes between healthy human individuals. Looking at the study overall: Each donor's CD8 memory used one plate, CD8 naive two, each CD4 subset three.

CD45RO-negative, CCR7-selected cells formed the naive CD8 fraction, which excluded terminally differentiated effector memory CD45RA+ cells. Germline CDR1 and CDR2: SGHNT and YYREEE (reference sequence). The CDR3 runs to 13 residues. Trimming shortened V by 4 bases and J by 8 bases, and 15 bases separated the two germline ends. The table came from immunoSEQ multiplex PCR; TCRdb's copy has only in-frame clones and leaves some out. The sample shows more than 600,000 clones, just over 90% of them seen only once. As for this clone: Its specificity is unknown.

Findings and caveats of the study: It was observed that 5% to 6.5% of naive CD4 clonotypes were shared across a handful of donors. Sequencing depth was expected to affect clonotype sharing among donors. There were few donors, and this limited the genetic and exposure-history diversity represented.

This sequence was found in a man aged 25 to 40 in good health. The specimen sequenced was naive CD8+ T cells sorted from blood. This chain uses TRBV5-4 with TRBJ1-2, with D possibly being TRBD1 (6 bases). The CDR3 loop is CASSATGIRGYTF. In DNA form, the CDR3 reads TGTGCCAGCAGCGCCACAGGGATCCGGGGCTACACCTTC.